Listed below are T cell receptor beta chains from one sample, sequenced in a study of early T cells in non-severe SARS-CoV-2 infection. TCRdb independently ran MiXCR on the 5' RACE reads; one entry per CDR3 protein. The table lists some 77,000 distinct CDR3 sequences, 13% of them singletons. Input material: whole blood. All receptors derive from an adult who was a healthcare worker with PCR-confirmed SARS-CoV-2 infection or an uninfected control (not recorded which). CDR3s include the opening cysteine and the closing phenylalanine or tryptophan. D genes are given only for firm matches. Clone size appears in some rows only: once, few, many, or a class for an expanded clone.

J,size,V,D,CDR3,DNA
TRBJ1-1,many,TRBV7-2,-,CASSLEWGGGAEAFF,TGTGCCAGCAGCTTAGAATGGGGAGGAGGGGCTGAAGCTTTCTTT
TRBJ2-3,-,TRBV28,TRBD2,CASRAREFTDTQYF,TGTGCCAGCAGGGCGCGGGAGTTCACAGATACGCAGTATTTT
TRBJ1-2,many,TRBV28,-,CASSFARSNYGYTF,TGTGCCAGCAGTTTCGCCCGGTCTAACTATGGCTACACCTTC
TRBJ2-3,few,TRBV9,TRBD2,CASSFGLAGWADTQYF,TGTGCCAGCAGCTTCGGACTAGCGGGGTGGGCAGATACGCAGTATTTT
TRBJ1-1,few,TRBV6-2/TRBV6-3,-,CASNFFDTEAFF,TGTGCCAGCAATTTCTTCGACACTGAAGCTTTCTTT
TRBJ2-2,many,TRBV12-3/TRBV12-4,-,CASSAGGGNTGELFF,TGTGCCAGCAGTGCAGGGGGAGGGAACACCGGGGAGCTGTTTTTT
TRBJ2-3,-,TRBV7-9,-,CASSPEDEDTQYF,TGTGCCAGCAGCCCGGAGGATGAAGATACGCAGTATTTT
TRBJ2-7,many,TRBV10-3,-,CAISEARVNEQYF,TGTGCCATCAGTGAGGCCCGGGTGAACGAGCAGTACTTC
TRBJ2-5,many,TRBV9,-,CASAPGRMETQYF,TGTGCCAGCGCCCCAGGGCGCATGGAGACCCAGTACTTC
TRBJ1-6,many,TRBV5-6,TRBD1,CASSSSTGGYNSPLHF,TGTGCCAGCAGCTCTTCGACAGGGGGCTATAATTCACCCCTCCACTTT
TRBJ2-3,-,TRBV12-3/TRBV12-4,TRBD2,CASSSVAGGGDTQYF,TGTGCCAGCAGCTCTGTAGCGGGAGGGGGAGATACGCAGTATTTT
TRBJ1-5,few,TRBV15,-,CATSRDLSGIGQPQHF,TGTGCCACCAGCAGAGATCTCTCGGGGATCGGTCAGCCCCAGCATTTT
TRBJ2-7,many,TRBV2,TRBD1,CASSERGQGAQIWRYF,TGTGCCAGCAGTGAGCGGGGTCAGGGGGCCCAAATTTGGCGGTACTTC
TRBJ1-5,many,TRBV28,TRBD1,CTTGVQPQHF,TGTACAACAGGGGTTCAGCCCCAGCATTTT
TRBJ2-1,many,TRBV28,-,CASISGSVYNEQFF,TGTGCCAGCATTAGCGGATCGGTTTACAATGAGCAGTTCTTC
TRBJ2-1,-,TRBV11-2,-,CASSWRHNEQFF,TGTGCCAGCAGCTGGAGACACAATGAGCAGTTCTTC
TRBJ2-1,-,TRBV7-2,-,CASSLASVSYNEQFF,TGTGCCAGCAGCTTAGCGAGCGTATCCTACAATGAGCAGTTCTTC
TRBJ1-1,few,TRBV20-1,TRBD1,CSGIPGQGRTEAFF,TGCAGTGGAATTCCGGGACAGGGGCGCACTGAAGCTTTCTTT
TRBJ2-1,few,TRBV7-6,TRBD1,CASSLATGTGPLTEQFF,TGTGCCAGCAGCTTAGCGACCGGGACAGGCCCCTTAACGGAGCAGTTCTTC
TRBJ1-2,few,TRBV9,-,CASSVERGGYGYTF,TGTGCCAGCAGCGTAGAAAGGGGAGGCTATGGCTACACCTTC
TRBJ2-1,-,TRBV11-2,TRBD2,CASSPGLAGYEQFF,TGTGCCAGCAGCCCGGGACTAGCGGGATACGAGCAGTTCTTC
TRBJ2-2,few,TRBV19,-,CASSWGTTTGELFF,TGTGCCAGTAGTTGGGGGACAACCACCGGGGAGCTGTTTTTT